This is a list of T cell receptor beta chains from one sample in a study of CD8 T cells in Susac syndrome. TCRdb recomputed calls from the immunoSEQ multiplex PCR reads with MiXCR, one row per CDR3 protein. The sample yields approximately 160,000 distinct CDR3 sequences, approximately 94% seen once. The source material was CD4+ T cells from PBMCs. The receptors originated from a human donor with multiple sclerosis. Each CDR3 is given with its conserved first and last residue. The D gene is left open where the match is weak. Only some rows state a clone size, as once, few, many or a class for expanded clones.

CDR3 protein: CSARDGGNSYEQYF
CDR3 DNA: TGCAGTGCTAGAGATGGCGGGAACTCCTACGAGCAGTACTTC
D gene: .
clone size: .
V gene: TRBV20-1
J gene: TRBJ2-7

CDR3 protein: CASSRDPLGTEQFF
CDR3 DNA: TGTGCCAGCAGCCGAGACCCACTAGGTACTGAGCAGTTCTTC
D gene: .
clone size: .
V gene: TRBV4-2
J gene: TRBJ2-1

CDR3 protein: CASSEREETQYF
CDR3 DNA: TGTGCCAGCTCAGAGCGGGAAGAGACCCAGTACTTC
D gene: .
clone size: .
V gene: TRBV6-2/TRBV6-3
J gene: TRBJ2-5

CDR3 protein: CSASPTAKGFSYEQYF
CDR3 DNA: TGTAGTGCTAGCCCAACAGCGAAGGGTTTCTCCTACGAGCAGTACTTC
D gene: .
clone size: .
V gene: TRBV20-1
J gene: TRBJ2-7

CDR3 protein: CASSLKAGGGLEQYF
CDR3 DNA: TGTGCCAGCAGCTTAAAAGCGGGAGGCGGCTTAGAGCAGTACTTC
D gene: TRBD2
clone size: .
V gene: TRBV7-2
J gene: TRBJ2-7

CDR3 protein: CAISESLDTEAFF
CDR3 DNA: TGTGCCATCAGTGAGTCGTTGGACACTGAAGCTTTCTTT
D gene: .
clone size: .
V gene: TRBV10-3
J gene: TRBJ1-1

CDR3 protein: CAWSDDGSQPQHF
CDR3 DNA: TGTGCCTGGAGTGATGATGGGAGTCAGCCCCAGCATTTT
D gene: .
clone size: .
V gene: TRBV30
J gene: TRBJ1-5

CDR3 protein: CASRRRAGTSGTDTQYF
CDR3 DNA: TGTGCCAGCAGACGCCGGGCCGGGACTAGCGGCACAGATACGCAGTATTTT
D gene: TRBD2
clone size: .
V gene: TRBV7-8
J gene: TRBJ2-3

CDR3 protein: CSARDPSSFSYNEQFF
CDR3 DNA: TGCAGTGCTAGAGATCCCAGCAGCTTCTCCTACAATGAGCAGTTCTTC
D gene: .
clone size: .
V gene: TRBV20-1
J gene: TRBJ2-1

CDR3 protein: CSARDKAFYGYTF
CDR3 DNA: TGCAGTGCTAGAGATAAGGCTTTCTATGGCTACACCTTC
D gene: .
clone size: .
V gene: TRBV20-1
J gene: TRBJ1-2

CDR3 protein: CASSYSYRGGYEQYF
CDR3 DNA: TGTGCCAGCAGTTACAGTTACAGGGGAGGCTACGAGCAGTACTTC
D gene: .
clone size: .
V gene: TRBV6-5
J gene: TRBJ2-7

CDR3 protein: CATSDSSLYEQYF
CDR3 DNA: TGTGCCACCAGTGATTCGAGCCTCTACGAGCAGTACTTC
D gene: .
clone size: .
V gene: TRBV24-1
J gene: TRBJ2-7

CDR3 protein: CSAREAGTYNEQFF
CDR3 DNA: TGCAGTGCTAGAGAGGCGGGAACCTACAATGAGCAGTTCTTC
D gene: .
clone size: .
V gene: TRBV20-1
J gene: TRBJ2-1

CDR3 protein: CASSDVSGFVVYEQYF
CDR3 DNA: TGTGCCAGCAGTGATGTAAGCGGCTTTGTGGTCTACGAGCAGTACTTC
D gene: .
clone size: .
V gene: TRBV2
J gene: TRBJ2-7

CDR3 protein: CASSLDGGVTDTQYF
CDR3 DNA: TGTGCCAGCAGCTTGGATGGCGGGGTCACAGATACGCAGTATTTT
D gene: .
clone size: .
V gene: TRBV5-4
J gene: TRBJ2-3

CDR3 protein: CAWSVAENTEAFF
CDR3 DNA: TGTGCCTGGAGTGTCGCAGAAAACACTGAAGCTTTCTTT
D gene: .
clone size: .
V gene: TRBV30
J gene: TRBJ1-1

CDR3 protein: CASSPPLAGQETQYF
CDR3 DNA: TGTGCCAGCTCACCACCGCTGGCGGGCCAAGAGACCCAGTACTTC
D gene: .
clone size: .
V gene: TRBV18
J gene: TRBJ2-5

CDR3 protein: CASSQVLIGTSIGELFF
CDR3 DNA: TGCGCCAGCAGCCAAGTTCTCATCGGGACTAGCATCGGGGAGCTGTTTTTT
D gene: TRBD2
clone size: .
V gene: TRBV4-1
J gene: TRBJ2-2

CDR3 protein: CSAHNSETGNTGELFF
CDR3 DNA: TGCAGTGCTCACAACTCCGAGACAGGGAACACCGGGGAGCTGTTTTTT
D gene: .
clone size: few
V gene: TRBV20-1
J gene: TRBJ2-2

CDR3 protein: CASSPHQSQGYEKLFF
CDR3 DNA: TGTGCCAGCAGCCCCCATCAGAGTCAGGGTTATGAAAAACTGTTTTTT
D gene: .
clone size: .
V gene: TRBV11-2
J gene: TRBJ1-4

CDR3 protein: CAISRDFDQPQHF
CDR3 DNA: TGTGCAATCAGCCGGGATTTCGATCAGCCCCAGCATTTT
D gene: .
clone size: .
V gene: TRBV30
J gene: TRBJ1-5

CDR3 protein: CASSEWTVNTEAFF
CDR3 DNA: TGTGCCAGCAGTGAATGGACAGTTAACACTGAAGCTTTCTTT
D gene: .
clone size: .
V gene: TRBV2
J gene: TRBJ1-1

CDR3 protein: CATSRGGTAQETQYF
CDR3 DNA: TGTGCCACCAGCAGGGGAGGGACAGCCCAAGAGACCCAGTACTTC
D gene: .
clone size: .
V gene: TRBV15
J gene: TRBJ2-5

CDR3 protein: CATSDPTENTEAFF
CDR3 DNA: TGTGCCACCAGTGACCCCACAGAGAACACTGAAGCTTTCTTT
D gene: .
clone size: .
V gene: TRBV24-1
J gene: TRBJ1-1

CDR3 protein: CASSRILGTEGRPFF
CDR3 DNA: TGTGCCAGCAGCCGCATTTTAGGGACCGAGGGGCGCCCTTTCTTT
D gene: .
clone size: .
V gene: TRBV7-2
J gene: TRBJ1-1

CDR3 protein: CSALEIASNEKLFF
CDR3 DNA: TGCAGCGCACTCGAGATAGCCTCTAATGAAAAACTGTTTTTT
D gene: .
clone size: .
V gene: TRBV29-1
J gene: TRBJ1-4

CDR3 protein: CASSTTSREQFF
CDR3 DNA: TGTGCCAGCAGTACGACTAGCCGGGAGCAGTTCTTC
D gene: TRBD2
clone size: .
V gene: TRBV28
J gene: TRBJ2-1

CDR3 protein: CASSIVAAREAFF
CDR3 DNA: TGTGCCAGTAGTATAGTGGCAGCACGGGAAGCTTTCTTT
D gene: .
clone size: .
V gene: TRBV19
J gene: TRBJ1-1

CDR3 protein: CASSLARASGSAARPFF
CDR3 DNA: TGTGCCAGCAGCTTGGCCAGGGCTAGCGGGAGTGCGGCCCGGCCGTTCTTC
D gene: TRBD2
clone size: .
V gene: TRBV5-4
J gene: TRBJ2-1

CDR3 protein: CASSSGQANTEAFF
CDR3 DNA: TGCGCCAGCAGCTCAGGACAAGCAAACACTGAAGCTTTCTTT
D gene: .
clone size: .
V gene: TRBV5-1
J gene: TRBJ1-1

CDR3 protein: CASSGPGTPYGYTF
CDR3 DNA: TGTGCCAGCAGCGGACCCGGGACACCTTATGGCTACACCTTC
D gene: .
clone size: .
V gene: TRBV7-2
J gene: TRBJ1-2

CDR3 protein: CASSLQGSTEAFF
CDR3 DNA: TGTGCCAGCAGCTTACAGGGTTCGACTGAAGCTTTCTTT
D gene: .
clone size: .
V gene: TRBV7-8
J gene: TRBJ1-1

CDR3 protein: CSVDPRDPITDTQYF
CDR3 DNA: TGCAGCGTTGACCCCCGGGACCCAATCACAGATACGCAGTATTTT
D gene: .
clone size: .
V gene: TRBV29-1
J gene: TRBJ2-3

CDR3 protein: CSVTGVRDSSYNEQFF
CDR3 DNA: TGCAGCGTTACAGGGGTGAGAGACAGCTCCTACAATGAGCAGTTCTTC
D gene: TRBD1
clone size: .
V gene: TRBV29-1
J gene: TRBJ2-1

CDR3 protein: CASSRRPSTSGSTDTQYF
CDR3 DNA: TGTGCCAGCAGCCGTCGACCTTCGACTAGCGGGAGCACAGATACGCAGTATTTT
D gene: TRBD2
clone size: .
V gene: TRBV12-3/TRBV12-4
J gene: TRBJ2-3

CDR3 protein: CASSDGLAGVGGELFF
CDR3 DNA: TGTGCCAGCAGTGACGGACTAGCGGGAGTGGGCGGGGAGCTGTTTTTT
D gene: TRBD2
clone size: .
V gene: TRBV6-1
J gene: TRBJ2-2

CDR3 protein: CASSLTGTGGLQPQHF
CDR3 DNA: TGTGCCAGCAGCCTTACCGGGACAGGGGGTTTGCAGCCCCAGCATTTT
D gene: TRBD1
clone size: .
V gene: TRBV9
J gene: TRBJ1-5

CDR3 protein: CATSDSATWGEQYF
CDR3 DNA: TGTGCCACCAGTGATTCTGCAACTTGGGGCGAGCAGTACTTC
D gene: .
clone size: .
V gene: TRBV24-1
J gene: TRBJ2-7

CDR3 protein: CASSEKGSLAKNIQYF
CDR3 DNA: TGTGCCAGCAGTGAAAAAGGCTCTCTAGCCAAAAACATTCAGTACTTC
D gene: .
clone size: .
V gene: TRBV2
J gene: TRBJ2-4

CDR3 protein: CASSLGHGSYEQYF
CDR3 DNA: TGTGCCAGCAGCTTGGGACACGGGTCCTACGAGCAGTACTTC
D gene: .
clone size: .
V gene: TRBV7-7
J gene: TRBJ2-7

CDR3 protein: CASRPPSSSTDTQYF
CDR3 DNA: TGTGCCAGCAGGCCCCCCTCCTCTAGCACAGATACGCAGTATTTT
D gene: .
clone size: .
V gene: TRBV9
J gene: TRBJ2-3

CDR3 protein: CSVGVGEDGPQHF
CDR3 DNA: TGCAGCGTCGGGGTGGGAGAAGATGGACCCCAGCATTTT
D gene: .
clone size: .
V gene: TRBV29-1
J gene: TRBJ1-5

CDR3 protein: CASNHLGDSSYNEQFF
CDR3 DNA: TGTGCCAGCAACCATCTAGGGGACAGCTCCTACAATGAGCAGTTCTTC
D gene: TRBD1
clone size: .
V gene: TRBV14
J gene: TRBJ2-1

CDR3 protein: CSVSRPYRNTEAFF
CDR3 DNA: TGCAGTGTCAGTCGGCCTTATCGGAACACTGAAGCTTTCTTT
D gene: .
clone size: .
V gene: TRBV20-1
J gene: TRBJ1-1

CDR3 protein: CASSPTGIAGQETQYF
CDR3 DNA: TGTGCCAGCAGCCCCACCGGGATAGCGGGGCAAGAGACCCAGTACTTC
D gene: TRBD2
clone size: once
V gene: TRBV7-2
J gene: TRBJ2-5

CDR3 protein: CASSLDPAGVTGELFF
CDR3 DNA: TGCGCCAGCAGCTTGGACCCAGCGGGAGTTACCGGGGAGCTGTTTTTT
D gene: TRBD2
clone size: .
V gene: TRBV5-1
J gene: TRBJ2-2

CDR3 protein: CSVPTTRTGVYEQYF
CDR3 DNA: TGCAGCGTTCCTACTACGAGGACAGGGGTCTACGAGCAGTACTTC
D gene: TRBD1
clone size: .
V gene: TRBV29-1
J gene: TRBJ2-7

CDR3 protein: CASSPYDTGEGPNEQFF
CDR3 DNA: TGCGCCAGCAGTCCCTATGATACGGGGGAGGGCCCCAATGAGCAGTTCTTC
D gene: TRBD2
clone size: .
V gene: TRBV4-3
J gene: TRBJ2-1

CDR3 protein: CASSLQGGRFQYF
CDR3 DNA: TGTGCCAGCAGCTTACAGGGGGGAAGATTCCAGTACTTC
D gene: TRBD1
clone size: .
V gene: TRBV5-4
J gene: TRBJ2-7

CDR3 protein: CASSQEGGRVNNEQFF
CDR3 DNA: TGTGCCAGCAGCCAAGAAGGGGGGAGGGTCAATAATGAGCAGTTCTTC
D gene: .
clone size: .
V gene: TRBV4-2
J gene: TRBJ2-1

CDR3 protein: CASSFGSTDTQYF
CDR3 DNA: TGCGCCAGCAGCTTCGGGAGCACAGATACGCAGTATTTT
D gene: .
clone size: .
V gene: TRBV5-1
J gene: TRBJ2-3

CDR3 protein: CASSRDTNTEAFF
CDR3 DNA: TGTGCCAGCAGTCGGGATACGAACACTGAAGCTTTCTTT
D gene: .
clone size: .
V gene: TRBV2
J gene: TRBJ1-1

CDR3 protein: CGASHQETQYF
CDR3 DNA: TGTGGGGCCTCGCACCAAGAGACCCAGTACTTC
D gene: .
clone size: .
V gene: TRBV30
J gene: TRBJ2-5

CDR3 protein: CASSFTAGEGEQFF
CDR3 DNA: TGTGCCAGCAGCTTTACAGCGGGAGAGGGTGAGCAGTTCTTC
D gene: TRBD2
clone size: .
V gene: TRBV7-9
J gene: TRBJ2-1

CDR3 protein: CASTPTGGVTEAFF
CDR3 DNA: TGTGCCAGCACTCCGACGGGAGGCGTCACTGAAGCTTTCTTT
D gene: .
clone size: .
V gene: TRBV28
J gene: TRBJ1-1